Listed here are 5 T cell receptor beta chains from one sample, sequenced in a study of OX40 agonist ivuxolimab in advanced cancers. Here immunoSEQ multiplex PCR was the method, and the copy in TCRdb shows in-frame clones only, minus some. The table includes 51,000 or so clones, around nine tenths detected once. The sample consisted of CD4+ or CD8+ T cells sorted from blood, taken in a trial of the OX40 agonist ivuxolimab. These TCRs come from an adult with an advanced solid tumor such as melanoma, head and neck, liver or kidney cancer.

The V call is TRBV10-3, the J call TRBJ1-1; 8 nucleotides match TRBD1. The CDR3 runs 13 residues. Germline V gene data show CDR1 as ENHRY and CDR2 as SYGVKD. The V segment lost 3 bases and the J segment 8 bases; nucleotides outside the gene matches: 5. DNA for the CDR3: TGTGCCATCAGTGAAGCTGGGACAGGAGAAGCTTTCTTT. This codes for CAISEAGTGEAFF.

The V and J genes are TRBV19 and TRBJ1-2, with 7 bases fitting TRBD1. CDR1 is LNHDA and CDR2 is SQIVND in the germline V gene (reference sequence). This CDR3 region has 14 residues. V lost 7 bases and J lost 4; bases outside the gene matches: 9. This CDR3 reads CASTPGQGGYGYTF. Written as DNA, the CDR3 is TGTGCCAGTACCCCCGGTCAGGGGGGCTATGGCTACACCTTC.

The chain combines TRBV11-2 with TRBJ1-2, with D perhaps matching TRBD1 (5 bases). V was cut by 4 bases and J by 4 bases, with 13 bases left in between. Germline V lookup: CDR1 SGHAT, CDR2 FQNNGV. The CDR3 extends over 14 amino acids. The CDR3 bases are TGTGCCAGCAGCTCCATAGACAGTACCTATGGCTACACCTTC. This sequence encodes CASSSIDSTYGYTF.

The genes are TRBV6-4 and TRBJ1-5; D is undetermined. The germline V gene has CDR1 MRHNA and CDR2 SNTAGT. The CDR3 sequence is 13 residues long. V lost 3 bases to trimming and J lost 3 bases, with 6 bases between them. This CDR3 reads CASSDRINQPQHF. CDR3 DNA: TGTGCCAGCAGTGATCGGATCAATCAGCCCCAGCATTTT.

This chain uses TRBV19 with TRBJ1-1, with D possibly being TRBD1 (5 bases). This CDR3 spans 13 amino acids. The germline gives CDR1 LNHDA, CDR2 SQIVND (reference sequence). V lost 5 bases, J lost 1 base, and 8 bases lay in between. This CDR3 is CASSSGTNTEAFF. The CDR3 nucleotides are TGTGCCAGTAGTTCAGGGACGAACACTGAAGCTTTCTTT.